This T cell receptor (beta chain) originates from a study of CD8 T cells in ankylosing spondylitis. Comments on this clonotype: Its matching antigen is unknown.

Findings and caveats of the study: It was reported that disease-linked clones were significantly enriched in matched ankylosing spondylitis synovial fluid. Earlier work had already found some motif variants in reactive arthritis synovial fluid and blood.

The authors made TCR beta libraries by quantitative 5'-RACE with molecular barcodes. TCRdb itself ran the 5' RACE reads through MiXCR, one entry per CDR3 protein. The sample records about 160,000 distinct CDR3 sequences, 9.8% being singletons. V was pared by 2 bases and J by 7 bases, with 15 bases between. This CDR3 region has 15 residues. The germline CDR1 and CDR2 sequences are SSHAT and FNYEAQ (reference sequence). Specimen: blood, either unsorted or a sorted T cell fraction (not recorded which). This clonotype was obtained from a female donor with ankylosing spondylitis or in good health (not recorded which). V gene TRBV7-7 combines with J gene TRBJ1-3; D is ambiguous. CDR3 amino acids: CASSLSSTIGNTIYF. The CDR3 DNA reads TGTGCCAGCAGCTTAAGTTCGACAATCGGGAACACCATATATTTT.